The 22 T cell receptor beta chains given below trace back to one sample, sequenced in a study of CD8+CD57+ T cells in acquired aplastic anemia. Genomic DNA acted as the template from which TCR beta VDJ combination and CDR3 sequence profiling were carried out. TCRdb re-called the reads with MiXCR, one entry per CDR3 protein. Found here are fewer than 250,000 distinct CDR3 sequences, approximately 51% of them singletons; the top ten hold about 20%. Selection for sequencing was limited to patients who had shown CD8+CD57+ cell expansion by flow cytometry. Material for sequencing was sorted CD4+, CD8+, or CD8+CD57+ T cells (not recorded which) from PBMCs. These receptors were taken from a human donor with aplastic anemia.

The CDR3 region has the DNA TGTGCCAGTCGAATAGGACAGGGGGGGGAAGAGCAGTACTTC. Its protein product is CASRIGQGGEEQYF. This chain connects TRBV19 to TRBJ2-7, with 10 bases fitting TRBD1. The CDR3 covers 14 residues. Germline V lookup: CDR1 LNHDA, CDR2 SQIVND (reference sequence). J gave up 7 bases and V 8 bases, and 11 bases lay outside the gene matches.

This clonotype was observed a handful of times. The chain has TRBV7-3 and TRBJ2-5, with 7 bases fitting TRBD1. The junction had 8 bases not matched to a gene; V was cut back by 1 base and J by 9 bases. This CDR3 contains 14 residues. Per germline, CDR1 SGHTA and CDR2 FQGTGA. The CDR3 DNA follows: TGTGCCAGCAGCTTAAGCACAGGGGTGGAGGCCCAGTACTTC. Translation gives CASSLSTGVEAQYF.

This clonotype has only a few counts. The chain has TRBV11-2 and TRBJ1-5; a possible D gene is TRBD1 (6 bases). The germline V gene encodes CDR1 SGHAT and CDR2 FQNNGV. The CDR3 extends over 13 amino acids. With 4 bases removed from V and 7 bases from J, the gap between germline ends came to 11 bases. Here the CDR3 reads CASSSYRDQPQHF. The CDR3 coding sequence is TGTGCCAGCAGCTCCTACAGGGACCAGCCCCAGCATTTT.

In this sample, this clonotype turned up many times. This sequence joins TRBV20-1 and TRBJ1-2, with D uncertain. Trimming cost V 6 bases and J 3 bases, with 11 bases left between them. The germline CDR1 and CDR2 sequences are DFQATT and SNEGSKA (reference sequence). The CDR3 contains 12 residues. CDR3 amino acids: CSASQRDYGYTF. As DNA, the CDR3 is TGCAGTGCCTCACAGAGGGACTATGGCTACACCTTC.

This chain joins TRBV19 and TRBJ1-4; 8 bases match TRBD1. CDR3 length: 14 amino acids. Germline loops: CDR1 LNHDA, CDR2 SQIVND (reference sequence). V lost 3 bases to trimming and J lost 7 bases; unmatched junction nucleotides: 4. CDR3 loop: CASSIDRGCEKLFF. The CDR3, as DNA: TGTGCCAGTAGTATCGACAGGGGTTGTGAAAAACTGTTTTTT.

V usage is TRBV29-1 and J usage is TRBJ1-1; a weak D match, TRBD1 (5 bases). Between the trimmed V and J ends, which lost 3 bases and 10 bases, there was a span of 15 bases. Germline CDR1 SQVTM, CDR2 ANQGSEA. The CDR3 has 12 residues. The CDR3 region has the DNA TGCAGCGTTGAGGGACGGGGGGAGCGAGCTTTCTTT. Protein: CSVEGRGERAFF.

This clonotype was picked up one time. J is TRBJ1-6 and V is TRBV20-1; no definite D call. This CDR3 is 15 amino acids long. The germline V and J ends were trimmed by 0 bases and 9 bases, with 15 bases remaining between them. Germline lookup yields CDR1 DFQATT and CDR2 SNEGSKA (reference sequence). The CDR3 sequence is CSARDSGKQLSPLHF. In DNA, the CDR3 is TGCAGTGCTAGAGATTCAGGAAAACAACTTTCACCCCTCCACTTT.

This clonotype was detected many times. This chain's CDR3 is CASSKRRTGELFF. CDR3 DNA sequence: TGTGCCAGTAGTAAAAGACGGACCGGGGAGCTGTTTTTT. The chain combines TRBV19 with TRBJ2-2; D ambiguous. CDR3 length: 13 residues. Deletions cut 4 bases from V and 5 bases from J, with 8 bases between. Germline V gene data show CDR1 as LNHDA and CDR2 as SQIVND (reference sequence).

This chain links TRBV10-3 with TRBJ1-6; D unresolved. Germline CDR1 and CDR2: ENHRY and SYGVKD. V lost 6 bases, J lost 8 bases, and 8 bases lay in between. The CDR3 runs to 12 residues. CDR3 sequence: CAIREEDSPLHF. In DNA form, the CDR3 reads TGTGCCATCAGGGAGGAGGATTCACCCCTCCACTTT.

In this sample, this clonotype turned up many times. V is TRBV20-1 and J is TRBJ1-6; 7 positions agree with TRBD1. V trimming: 1 base; J trimming: 1 base; junction bases outside the gene matches: 7. Germline V lookup: CDR1 DFQATT, CDR2 SNEGSKA (reference sequence). The CDR3 length is 17 residues. The DNA of the CDR3 is TGCAGTGCTAGAGTAGAGGGGGCCGGTTCCTATAATTCACCCCTCCACTTT. Translating it yields CSARVEGAGSYNSPLHF.

Concerning this clonotype itself: Possible read error: a much larger clone is one base away. The chain combines TRBV18 with TRBJ1-6, with D perhaps TRBD1 (6 bases). The CDR3 has 14 residues. V was clipped by 6 bases and J by 12 bases, with 18 bases between them. Per germline, CDR1 KGHSH and CDR2 LQKENI. The CDR3 loop reads CASSPGGAGLPLHF. The DNA for the CDR3 is TGTGCCAGCTCCCCTGGGGGGGCCGGTTTACCCCTCCACTTT.

The chain links TRBV7-2 to TRBJ2-5; 7 nucleotides align to TRBD1. Trimming removed 3 bases from V and 2 bases from J; junction bases left unmatched: 6. Per germline, CDR1 SGHTA and CDR2 FQGNSA. This CDR3 is built from 15 residues. In nucleotides, the CDR3 is TGTGCCAGCAGCTTCCGAGGGACAGTTCAAGAGACCCAGTACTTC. The encoded protein is CASSFRGTVQETQYF.

This clonotype was counted many times. V usage is TRBV9 and J usage is TRBJ2-3; 7 positions match TRBD1. The J segment lost 3 bases and the V segment lost 0 bases, leaving 4 bases of the junction unmatched. The germline V gene encodes CDR1 SGDLS and CDR2 YYNGEE. CDR3 size: 15 residues. The CDR3 bases are TGTGCCAGCAGCGTAGTAGGGGGCCAAACAGATACGCAGTATTTT. It translates to CASSVVGGQTDTQYF.

This clonotype was seen more than once but under ten times. The chain recombines TRBV12-3 or TRBV12-4 with TRBJ2-7; TRBD2 is a possible D gene (6 bases). The V and J ends lost 10 bases and 6 bases respectively, with 13 bases between them. CDR3 length: 11 amino acids. The CDR3 protein is CATSNGGEQYF. Written as DNA, the CDR3 is TGTGCCACCTCGAACGGGGGCGAGCAGTACTTC.

This clonotype was seen ten or more times. The chain couples TRBV2 to TRBJ2-1, with 9 bases matching TRBD2. V shed 9 bases, J shed 4 bases, and the junction held 13 bases outside the gene matches. The CDR3 runs to 16 residues. The germline V gene has CDR1 SNHLY and CDR2 FYNNEI. The CDR3 sequence is CASSSGGPMEYNEQFF. The CDR3 DNA follows: TGTGCCAGTAGTAGCGGGGGCCCGATGGAATACAATGAGCAGTTCTTC.

At least ten counts were recorded for this clonotype. The chain employs TRBV10-1 and TRBJ2-1; 7 nucleotides match TRBD1. Germline V lookup: CDR1 WNHNN, CDR2 SYGVQD (reference sequence). This CDR3 has 15 residues. J was trimmed by 9 bases and V by 4 bases; bases with no gene match: 12. This CDR3 reads CASSGPGQGEREQFF. DNA for the CDR3: TGCGCCAGCAGTGGGCCTGGGCAGGGGGAACGTGAGCAGTTCTTC.

On this clonotype: Since no conserved phenylalanine or tryptophan closes the CDR3, a read error is the likely cause. The DNA is omitted, as the CDR3 cannot be located on it reliably, and the CDR3 follows TCRdb's listing. The chain carries TRBV6-6 and TRBJ2-5; TRBD1 is the table's D call and was not checked against the DNA. Germline values: CDR1 MNHNY, CDR2 SVGAGI (reference sequence). Termini included, the CDR3 measures 8 amino acids. CDR3 sequence: CASGDRTS.

With regard to this clonotype: The junction shows a germline mismatch at one end, possibly a read error. The rearrangement uses TRBV7-2 and TRBJ1-5; D possibly corresponds to TRBD1 (6 bases). Germline-derived CDR1 and CDR2 are SGHTA and FQGNSA. The CDR3 extends over 15 amino acids. The CDR3 DNA is TGTGCCGGCAGCCTACCCGACAGGCAGAATCAGCCCCAGCATTTT. This gives the protein CAGSLPDRQNQPQHF.

J is TRBJ2-7 and V is TRBV20-1, with a possible D match to TRBD1 (6 bases). V shed 1 base and J shed 1 base, with 14 bases lying between them. Per germline, CDR1 DFQATT and CDR2 SNEGSKA (reference sequence). The CDR3 is 15 residues long. CDR3 protein: CSARARTGFSYEQYF. For the CDR3, the DNA is TGCAGTGCTAGAGCCCGAACAGGGTTTTCCTACGAGCAGTACTTC.

In DNA, the CDR3 is TGTGCCACCAGTGATTTTCCCGGGACTAGCGGGAGGAATGAGCAGTTCTTC. Translating gives CATSDFPGTSGRNEQFF. The V and J genes are TRBV24-1 and TRBJ2-1; 15 positions match TRBD2. The J segment lost 7 bases and the V segment lost 1 base, leaving 4 bases of the junction unmatched. Germline lookup yields CDR1 KGHDR and CDR2 SFDVKD. The CDR3 runs to 17 residues.

In this sample, this clonotype turned up many times. The rearrangement joins TRBV20-1 to TRBJ2-5; 7 bases fit TRBD1. V was pared by 6 bases and J by 4 bases, with 5 bases of the junction left unmatched. Germline V gene sequence: CDR1 DFQATT, CDR2 SNEGSKA (reference sequence). The CDR3 extends over 12 amino acids. The CDR3 is CSARDRAETQYF. CDR3 nucleotide sequence: TGCAGTGCGAGGGACAGAGCAGAGACCCAGTACTTC.

The V and J genes are TRBV30 and TRBJ2-3; no firm D call. Germline assignment: CDR1 GTSNPN and CDR2 SVGIG (reference sequence). The CDR3 extends over 12 amino acids. V gave up 0 bases and J gave up 6 bases, with 7 bases separating them. The CDR3 sequence: CAWSVKWDTQYF. Here the CDR3 DNA reads TGTGCCTGGAGTGTAAAGTGGGATACGCAGTATTTT.